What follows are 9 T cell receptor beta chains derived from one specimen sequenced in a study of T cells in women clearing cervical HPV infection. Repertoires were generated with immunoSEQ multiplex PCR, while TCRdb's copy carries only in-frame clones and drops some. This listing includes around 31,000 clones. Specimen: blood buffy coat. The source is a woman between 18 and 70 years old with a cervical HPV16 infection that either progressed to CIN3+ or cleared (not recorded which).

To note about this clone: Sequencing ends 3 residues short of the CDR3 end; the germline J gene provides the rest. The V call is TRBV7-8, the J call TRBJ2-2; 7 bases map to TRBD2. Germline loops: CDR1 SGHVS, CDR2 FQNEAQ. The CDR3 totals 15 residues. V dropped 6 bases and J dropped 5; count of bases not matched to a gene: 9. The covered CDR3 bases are TGTGCCAGCAGTCTAGCGGAAATTGTTACCGGGGAG. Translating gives CASSLAEIVTGE. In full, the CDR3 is CASSLAEIVTGELFF.

The sequenced part of the CDR3 DNA is TGCGCCAGCAAGTGGCGACAGACCTCTCGCACAGATACG. Protein product: CASKWRQTSRTDT. The CDR3 in its entirety is CASKWRQTSRTDTQYF. The chain recombines TRBV10-2 with TRBJ2-3; D may be TRBD1 (5 bases). The read gets to within 3 residues of the CDR3 end, and the germline J gene fills in the rest. Deletions cut 7 bases from V and 1 base from J, with 18 bases between. Germline CDR1 reads WSHSY; CDR2 reads SAAADI. CDR3 size: 16 residues.

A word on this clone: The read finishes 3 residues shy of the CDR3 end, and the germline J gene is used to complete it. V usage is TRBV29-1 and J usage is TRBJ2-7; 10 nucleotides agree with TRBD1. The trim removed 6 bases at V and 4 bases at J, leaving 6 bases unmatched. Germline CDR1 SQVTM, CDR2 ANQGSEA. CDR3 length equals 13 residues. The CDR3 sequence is CSVGQGGTYEQYF. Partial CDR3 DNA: TGCAGCGTCGGACAGGGGGGCACTTACGAG.

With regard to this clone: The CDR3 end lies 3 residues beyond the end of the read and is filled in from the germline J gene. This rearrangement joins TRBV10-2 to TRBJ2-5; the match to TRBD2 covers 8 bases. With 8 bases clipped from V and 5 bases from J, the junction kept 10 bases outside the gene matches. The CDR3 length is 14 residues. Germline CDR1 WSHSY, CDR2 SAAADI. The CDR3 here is CASGMGGGLETQYF. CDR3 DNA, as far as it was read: TGCGCCAGCGGGATGGGCGGGGGGTTGGAGACC.

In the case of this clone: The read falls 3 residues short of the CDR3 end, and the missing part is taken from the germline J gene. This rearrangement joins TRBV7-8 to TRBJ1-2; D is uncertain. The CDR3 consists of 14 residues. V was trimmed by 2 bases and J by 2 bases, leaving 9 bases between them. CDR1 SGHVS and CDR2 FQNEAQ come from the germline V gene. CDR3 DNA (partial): TGTGCCAGCAGCTTAAGTAAAGGGAACTATGGC. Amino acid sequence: CASSLSKGNYG. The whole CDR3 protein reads CASSLSKGNYGYTF.

The sequenced part of the CDR3 DNA is TGTGCCAGTAGTGGGCCTTACAATGAG. Protein: CASSGPYNE. The whole CDR3 reads CASSGPYNEQFF. The chain recombines TRBV19 with TRBJ2-1; D is undetermined. The read stops 3 residues short of the end of the CDR3; the missing end is completed from the germline J gene. Germline CDR1 is LNHDA and CDR2 is SQIVND (reference sequence). The CDR3 contains 12 residues. V was shortened by 5 bases and J by 4 bases, with 6 bases between the two germline ends.

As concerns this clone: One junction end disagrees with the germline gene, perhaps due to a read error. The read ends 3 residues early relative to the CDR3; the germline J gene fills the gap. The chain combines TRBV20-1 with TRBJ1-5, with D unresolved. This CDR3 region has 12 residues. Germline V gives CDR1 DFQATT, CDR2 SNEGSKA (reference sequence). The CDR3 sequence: CSARVSDQPQHF. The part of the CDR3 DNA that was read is TGCAGTGCTAGAGTTAGCGATCAGCCC.

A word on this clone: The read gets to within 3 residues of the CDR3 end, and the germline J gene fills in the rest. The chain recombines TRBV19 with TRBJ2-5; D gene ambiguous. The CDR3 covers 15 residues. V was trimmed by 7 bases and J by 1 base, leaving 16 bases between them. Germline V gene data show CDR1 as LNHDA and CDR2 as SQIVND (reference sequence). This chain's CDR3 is CASTAWAGTQETQYF. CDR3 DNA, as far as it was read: TGTGCCAGTACGGCTTGGGCAGGTACCCAAGAGACC.

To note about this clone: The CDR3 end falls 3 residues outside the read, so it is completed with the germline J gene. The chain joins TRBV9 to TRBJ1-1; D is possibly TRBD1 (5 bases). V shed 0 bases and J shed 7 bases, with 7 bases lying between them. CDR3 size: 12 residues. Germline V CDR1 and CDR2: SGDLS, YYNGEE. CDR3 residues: CASSVVGGEAFF. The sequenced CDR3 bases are TGTGCCAGCAGCGTAGTGGGGGGTGAA. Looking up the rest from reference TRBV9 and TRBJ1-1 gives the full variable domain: DSGVTQTPKHLITATGQRVTLRCSPRSGDLSVYWYQQSLDQGLQFLIQYYNGEERAKGNILERFSAQQFPDLHSELNLSSLELGDSALYFCASSVVGGEAFFGQGTRLTVV.